The rows below give T cell receptor beta chains drawn from one sample of a study of early stage breast cancer tumors. Here immunoSEQ multiplex PCR was the method, and the copy in TCRdb shows in-frame clones only, minus some. In the table there are some 20,000 clones, about 83% of which are singletons. Sequencing was performed on blood. Receptor source: a person aged 65 to 79 with breast cancer. Both conserved end residues are part of each CDR3. The order of the fields is D gene, J gene, CDR3 length, V gene, CDR3 protein, CDR3 DNA. D genes are given only for firm matches.

D gene: NA; J gene: TRBJ2-5; CDR3 length: 14; V gene: TRBV7-7; CDR3 protein: CASSGSGARETQYF; CDR3 DNA: TGTGCCAGCAGCGGATCAGGGGCCCGGGAGACCCAGTACTTC
D gene: TRBD1; J gene: TRBJ1-2; CDR3 length: 13; V gene: TRBV6-1; CDR3 protein: CASSGTGVDGYTF; CDR3 DNA: TGTGCCAGCAGTGGGACAGGGGTCGATGGCTACACCTTC
D gene: NA; J gene: TRBJ1-1; CDR3 length: 14; V gene: TRBV5-5; CDR3 protein: CASSPEGGRTEAFF; CDR3 DNA: TGTGCCAGCAGCCCCGAAGGGGGTCGGACTGAAGCTTTCTTT
D gene: TRBD1; J gene: TRBJ1-1; CDR3 length: 17; V gene: TRBV30; CDR3 protein: CASKTPGQGTVGTEAFF; CDR3 DNA: TGTGCCTCAAAAACCCCCGGACAGGGGACGGTAGGGACTGAAGCTTTCTTT
D gene: NA; J gene: TRBJ1-5; CDR3 length: 15; V gene: TRBV18; CDR3 protein: CASSRGGEGDQPQHF; CDR3 DNA: TGTGCCAGCTCACGGGGCGGGGAAGGGGATCAGCCCCAGCATTTT
D gene: NA; J gene: TRBJ2-7; CDR3 length: 14; V gene: TRBV6-1; CDR3 protein: CASSEGYSPYEQYF; CDR3 DNA: TGTGCCAGCAGTGAAGGTTACAGTCCCTACGAGCAGTACTTC
D gene: TRBD2; J gene: TRBJ2-3; CDR3 length: 14; V gene: TRBV27; CDR3 protein: CASSRGLGTDTQYF; CDR3 DNA: TGTGCCAGCAGTCGGGGACTAGGGACAGATACGCAGTATTTT
D gene: TRBD1; J gene: TRBJ1-5; CDR3 length: 15; V gene: TRBV2; CDR3 protein: CASRRTTGDNQPQHF; CDR3 DNA: TGTGCCAGCAGGCGTACGACAGGGGACAATCAGCCCCAGCATTTT
D gene: NA; J gene: TRBJ2-2; CDR3 length: 15; V gene: TRBV7-9; CDR3 protein: CASSFTRLNTGELFF; CDR3 DNA: TGTGCCAGCAGCTTCACCAGACTAAACACCGGGGAGCTGTTTTTT
D gene: TRBD1; J gene: TRBJ1-2; CDR3 length: 13; V gene: TRBV30; CDR3 protein: CAWAGQVGVGYTF; CDR3 DNA: TGTGCCTGGGCTGGACAGGTTGGGGTAGGCTACACCTTC